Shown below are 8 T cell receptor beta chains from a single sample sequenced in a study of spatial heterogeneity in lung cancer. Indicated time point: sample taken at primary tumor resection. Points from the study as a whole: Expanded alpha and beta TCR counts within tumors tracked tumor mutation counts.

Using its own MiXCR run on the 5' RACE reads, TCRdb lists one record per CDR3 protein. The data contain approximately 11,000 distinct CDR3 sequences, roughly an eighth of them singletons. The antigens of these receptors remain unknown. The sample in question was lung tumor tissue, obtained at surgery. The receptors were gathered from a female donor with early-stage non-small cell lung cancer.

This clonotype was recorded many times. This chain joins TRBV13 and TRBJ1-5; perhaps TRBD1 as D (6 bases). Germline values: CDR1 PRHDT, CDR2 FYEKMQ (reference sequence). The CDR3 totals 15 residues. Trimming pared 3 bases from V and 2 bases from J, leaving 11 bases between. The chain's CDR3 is CASSLAGAGNQPQHF. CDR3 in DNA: TGTGCCAGCAGCTTGGCAGGGGCGGGCAATCAGCCCCAGCATTTT.

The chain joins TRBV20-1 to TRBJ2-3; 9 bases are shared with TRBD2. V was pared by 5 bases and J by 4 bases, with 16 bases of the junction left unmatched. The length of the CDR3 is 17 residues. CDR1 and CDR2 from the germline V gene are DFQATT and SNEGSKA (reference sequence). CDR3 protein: CSAQPGAGGPDADTQYF. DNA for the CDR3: TGCAGTGCTCAACCGGGGGCGGGAGGGCCTGATGCAGATACGCAGTATTTT.

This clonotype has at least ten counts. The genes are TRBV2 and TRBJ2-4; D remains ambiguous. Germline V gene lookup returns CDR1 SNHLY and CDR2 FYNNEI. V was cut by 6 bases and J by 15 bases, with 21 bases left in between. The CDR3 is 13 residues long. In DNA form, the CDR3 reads TGTGCCAGCAGCTCTCGTGACCCAACTATCGGGTACTTC. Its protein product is CASSSRDPTIGYF.

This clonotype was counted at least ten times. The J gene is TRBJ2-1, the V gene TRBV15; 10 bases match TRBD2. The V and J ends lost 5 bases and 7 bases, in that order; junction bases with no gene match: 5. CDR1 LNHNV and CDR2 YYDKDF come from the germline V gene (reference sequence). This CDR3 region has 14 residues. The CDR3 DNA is TGTGCCACCAGCCAAGCGGGGGGGCAGAATGAGCAGTTCTTC. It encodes CATSQAGGQNEQFF. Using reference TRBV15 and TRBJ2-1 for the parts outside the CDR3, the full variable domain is DAMVIQNPRYQVTQFGKPVTLSCSQTLNHNVMYWYQQKSSQAPKLLFHYYDKDFNNEADTPDNFQSRRPNTSFCFLDIRSPGLGDTAMYLCATSQAGGQNEQFFGPGTRLTVL.

In DNA, the CDR3 is TGTGCCAGCTCTCCCCCGTCCGGATACTATGGCTACACCTTC. It codes for CASSPPSGYYGYTF. The V and J genes are TRBV28 and TRBJ1-2; no reliable D call. The CDR3 has 14 residues. The V gene lost 8 bases and the J gene lost 3 bases, with 16 bases spanning the gap. Germline V gives CDR1 MDHEN, CDR2 SYDVKM.

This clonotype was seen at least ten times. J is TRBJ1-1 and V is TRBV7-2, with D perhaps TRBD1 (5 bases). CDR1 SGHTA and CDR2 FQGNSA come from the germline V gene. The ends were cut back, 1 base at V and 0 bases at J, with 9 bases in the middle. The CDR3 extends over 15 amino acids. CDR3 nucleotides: TGTGCCAGCAGCTTAGATGGGGGGATGAACACTGAAGCTTTCTTT. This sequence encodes CASSLDGGMNTEAFF.

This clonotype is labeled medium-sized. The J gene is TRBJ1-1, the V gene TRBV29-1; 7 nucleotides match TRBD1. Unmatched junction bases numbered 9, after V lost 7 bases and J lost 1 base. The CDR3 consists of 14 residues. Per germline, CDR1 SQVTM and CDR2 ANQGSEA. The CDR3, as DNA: TGCAGCGCTGATAAGGGGACAGCGAACACTGAAGCTTTCTTT. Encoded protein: CSADKGTANTEAFF.

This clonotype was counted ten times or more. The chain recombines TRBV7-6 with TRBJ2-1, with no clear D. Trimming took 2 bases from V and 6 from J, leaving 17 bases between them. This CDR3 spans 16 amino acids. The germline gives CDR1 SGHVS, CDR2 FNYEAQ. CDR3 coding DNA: TGTGCCAGCAGCTTAATCGGCTACCCTACAACCAATGAGCAGTTCTTC. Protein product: CASSLIGYPTTNEQFF.